The T cell receptor beta chain under discussion was sequenced for a study of human T cells and chemical hapten exposure. Study-level information: Each patch test put 0.01% DPC on the upper back, and results were read at 6 days. Diagnoses of alopecia areata, totalis or universalis occurred in mostly female patients. The study's findings and limits: More PT1 expanded TCRs went with higher patch test scores.

This CDR3 has 14 amino acids. Trimming left V 5 bases short and J 5 bases short, with 14 bases between. Germline V gene data show CDR1 as KGHDR and CDR2 as SFDVKD. Individual cDNA molecules had unique molecular identifiers attached to them by the library. MiXCR, run by TCRdb on the RACE reads, gives a single entry per CDR3 protein. Seen here are 180,000 or so distinct CDR3 sequences, around a quarter observed once, and the top ten hold approximately 2.5%. Time point indicated: patch test 3, about 24 weeks after DPC sensitization. Noted treatment: therapeutic diphenylcyclopropenone sensitization with weekly scalp DPC. In the case of this clonotype: The antigen is not known.

This specimen consisted of whole blood, obtained in connection with sensitization to the hapten diphenylcyclopropenone (DPC). This sequence joins TRBV24-1 and TRBJ2-5, with a possible D match to TRBD1 (6 bases). This clonotype was sampled from a woman in her forties with alopecia areata. Some clones in this sample may be carry-over from other donors' samples. CDR3 DNA: TGTGCCACCAGTGGGGGGCAGTGGACGGAGACCCAGTACTTC. This encodes CATSGGQWTETQYF.